Listed below are T cell receptor beta chains from one sample, sequenced in a study of CDR3 diversity in severe acne. TCRdb processed the PCR reads anew with MiXCR; each CDR3 protein has one entry. The sample has fewer than 90,000 distinct CDR3 sequences, roughly 49% seen once. The sample comprised blood. The receptor set was obtained from a male donor with severe acne vulgaris. CDR3s include the opening cysteine and the closing phenylalanine or tryptophan.

v_gene | CDR3aa
TRBV7-9 | CASSKPGLAGFYEQYF
TRBV10-2 | CASSEGLADPVDTQYF
TRBV12-3/TRBV12-4 | CASSLGGTQYF
TRBV7-9 | CASSLSLAGGPGELFF
TRBV6-5 | CASSSAGQGVADTQYF
TRBV7-8 | CASSQTLGTEAFF
TRBV28 | CASSFSLRGSEAFF
TRBV29-1 | CSVDYPPAGEQYF
TRBV4-3 | CASSSGLPGEQYF
TRBV5-1 | CASRLAEREFF
TRBV7-3 | CASSDIPGELFF
TRBV28 | CASSADQREGRDEQYF
TRBV7-6 | CASSLGGGQHQETQYF
TRBV10-3 | CASSVGPAQTYEQYF
TRBV6-6 | CASSTVETGAGSPLHF
TRBV7-7 | CASSEGRSYEQYF
TRBV10-2 | CASRMTESAYEQYF
TRBV6-5 | CASSFFPRDRERGTDTQYF
TRBV7-8 | CASSLARLAEDEQFF
TRBV12-3/TRBV12-4 | CASSAAGLTDTQYF
TRBV10-1 | CASTKGRNIEAFF
TRBV7-6 | CASSLDRGCQPQHF
TRBV20-1 | CSARDESTSWYGYTF
TRBV11-2 | CASSLRPTEAFF
TRBV29-1 | CSTRVGYEQYF
TRBV7-9 | CASRGGPGYTF
TRBV28 | CASSFLGDKAFF
TRBV29-1 | CSVEEGVNTGELFF
TRBV2 | CASSRQEFQPQHF
TRBV7-6 | CVSSSRTANTEAFF
TRBV5-1 | CASSPGQGFEKLFF
TRBV7-2 | CASSVYPGYEQYF
TRBV28 | CASSPSSGTNGYTF
TRBV19 | CASSIPLAGGSNEQYF
TRBV19 | CASARGTGFYEQYF
TRBV25-1 | CASSLDTRSTEAFF
TRBV6-6 | CASTDAAGAPTLEQYF
TRBV5-1 | CASSFGSSSYNEQFF
TRBV20-1 | CSAPTGGSYNEQFF
TRBV10-2 | CTSIGDYEQYF
TRBV20-1 | CSASGRYSYNEQYF
TRBV6-1 | CASTGGGAINEQFF
TRBV29-1 | CSVHLGETGTEQYF
TRBV24-1 | CATSDEEVENTIYF
TRBV6-2/TRBV6-3 | CASSESSRQGGGYTF